The TCR beta chain described here comes from a study of somatic mutations in cytotoxic T cells in rheumatoid arthritis. Study-wide results and caveats: TRBV07's slight underrepresentation, observed in rheumatoid arthritis patients, lacked adjustment for multiple comparisons. Over 20% of CD8+ cells belonged to the largest CD8+ clone in about an eighth of the 65 patients. CD8+ T-cell clonality showed no significant difference between rheumatoid arthritis patients and age-matched healthy controls. Age-dependent increases in CD8+ clonality occurred in rheumatoid arthritis patients but not in healthy controls.

The table came from immunoSEQ multiplex PCR; TCRdb's copy has only in-frame clones and leaves some out. The sample contains about 18,000 clones, around 70% of which appear only once. Germline CDR1 reads SGHDT; CDR2 reads YYEEEE. The CDR3 covers 15 residues. V gave up 0 bases and J gave up 9 bases; unmatched junction bases: 9. A word on this clone: Its antigen remains unidentified.

The specimen was CD8+ T cells sorted from blood. This chain uses TRBV5-6 with TRBJ2-4, with 7 bases lining up with TRBD1. The sequence came from a man aged 55 to 70 in good health. CDR3 sequence: CASSLAGQSQGIQYF. The CDR3 region has the DNA TGTGCCAGCAGCTTGGCGGGACAGAGCCAAGGCATTCAGTACTTC.